The rows below give T cell receptor beta chains drawn from one sample of a study of blood T cell repertoires in COVID-19. The data were produced by immunoSEQ multiplex PCR, yet TCRdb's version contains in-frame clones alone and is incomplete. The table shows about 280,000 clones, with 85% occurring only once. The specimen was PBMCs or T cells enriched from blood (not recorded which). The receptor set was obtained from a woman in her 50s who had recovered from COVID-19. Each CDR3 is given with its conserved first and last residue. The order of the fields is clone size, D gene, V gene, J gene, CDR3 protein, CDR3 DNA. The D gene is left open where the match is weak. Part of the rows lack a size; the others show once, few, many or a class for expanded clones.

clone size: .; D gene: .; V gene: TRBV6-2/TRBV6-3; J gene: TRBJ1-2; CDR3 protein: CASSYGHYYGYTF; CDR3 DNA: TGTGCCAGCAGTTACGGACACTACTATGGCTACACCTTC
clone size: .; D gene: .; V gene: TRBV5-1; J gene: TRBJ2-5; CDR3 protein: CASSLASGGGLETQYF; CDR3 DNA: TGCGCCAGCAGCTTGGCTTCGGGAGGGGGCCTGGAGACCCAGTACTTC
clone size: .; D gene: TRBD1; V gene: TRBV19; J gene: TRBJ2-7; CDR3 protein: CASSIVDRDYEQYF; CDR3 DNA: TGTGCCAGTAGTATAGTTGACAGGGACTACGAGCAGTACTTC
clone size: .; D gene: .; V gene: TRBV20-1; J gene: TRBJ2-2; CDR3 protein: CSASWAGTGELFF; CDR3 DNA: TGCAGTGCTAGTTGGGCGGGCACCGGGGAGCTGTTTTTT
clone size: .; D gene: .; V gene: TRBV20-1; J gene: TRBJ2-7; CDR3 protein: CSAPRGYEQYF; CDR3 DNA: TGCAGTGCCCCCAGGGGCTACGAGCAGTACTTC
clone size: .; D gene: .; V gene: TRBV6-5; J gene: TRBJ2-6; CDR3 protein: CASSYSEGSGANVLTF; CDR3 DNA: TGTGCCAGCAGTTACTCGGAGGGTTCTGGGGCCAACGTCCTGACTTTC
clone size: .; D gene: .; V gene: TRBV14; J gene: TRBJ2-1; CDR3 protein: CASSQLAPYNEQFF; CDR3 DNA: TGTGCCAGCAGCCAGCTAGCTCCATACAATGAGCAGTTCTTC
clone size: .; D gene: TRBD1; V gene: TRBV29-1; J gene: TRBJ2-3; CDR3 protein: CSVFDRGLTDTQYF; CDR3 DNA: TGCAGCGTTTTCGACAGGGGGCTTACAGATACGCAGTATTTT
clone size: .; D gene: TRBD1; V gene: TRBV3-1/TRBV3-2; J gene: TRBJ2-5; CDR3 protein: CASSHLGTDWDETQYF; CDR3 DNA: TGTGCCAGCAGCCACCTGGGGACAGATTGGGACGAGACCCAGTACTTC
clone size: .; D gene: TRBD1; V gene: TRBV3-1/TRBV3-2; J gene: TRBJ2-7; CDR3 protein: CASSLTGQGLYEQYF; CDR3 DNA: TGTGCCAGCAGTCTGACGGGACAGGGACTCTACGAGCAGTACTTC
clone size: .; D gene: TRBD1; V gene: TRBV5-6; J gene: TRBJ1-2; CDR3 protein: CASSPGQGIFYGYTF; CDR3 DNA: TGTGCCAGCAGCCCAGGACAGGGGATTTTCTATGGCTACACCTTC
clone size: once; D gene: TRBD1; V gene: TRBV15; J gene: TRBJ2-7; CDR3 protein: CATKNRDRGLSAEQYF; CDR3 DNA: TGTGCCACTAAAAACCGGGACAGGGGGTTATCAGCCGAGCAGTACTTC
clone size: .; D gene: .; V gene: TRBV7-2; J gene: TRBJ1-4; CDR3 protein: CASSLGGPNEKLFF; CDR3 DNA: TGTGCCAGCAGCTTGGGGGGTCCCAATGAAAAACTGTTTTTT
clone size: many; D gene: .; V gene: TRBV2; J gene: TRBJ1-5; CDR3 protein: CASSEGRGGQPQHF; CDR3 DNA: TGTGCCAGCAGTGAAGGCAGGGGTGGTCAGCCCCAGCATTTT
clone size: .; D gene: .; V gene: TRBV7-3; J gene: TRBJ1-1; CDR3 protein: CASSLNGGSNTEAFF; CDR3 DNA: TGTGCCAGCAGCTTAAATGGGGGGTCGAACACTGAAGCTTTCTTT
clone size: few; D gene: TRBD1; V gene: TRBV20-1; J gene: TRBJ1-5; CDR3 protein: CSASRDRAGQPQHF; CDR3 DNA: TGCAGTGCTAGTAGGGACAGGGCGGGTCAGCCCCAGCATTTT
clone size: once; D gene: .; V gene: TRBV20-1; J gene: TRBJ2-3; CDR3 protein: CSASLRGVSTDTQYF; CDR3 DNA: TGCAGTGCTAGTCTCCGCGGGGTCAGCACAGATACGCAGTATTTT
clone size: .; D gene: TRBD2; V gene: TRBV30; J gene: TRBJ2-7; CDR3 protein: CAWNSGAISYEQYF; CDR3 DNA: TGTGCCTGGAATAGCGGGGCGATCTCCTACGAGCAGTACTTC
clone size: many; D gene: TRBD2; V gene: TRBV7-8; J gene: TRBJ2-1; CDR3 protein: CARTSGYNEQFF; CDR3 DNA: TGTGCCAGGACTAGCGGTTACAATGAGCAGTTCTTC
clone size: .; D gene: .; V gene: TRBV27; J gene: TRBJ2-7; CDR3 protein: CASSWDINYEQYF; CDR3 DNA: TGTGCCAGCAGTTGGGACATAAACTACGAGCAGTACTTC
clone size: .; D gene: .; V gene: TRBV5-1; J gene: TRBJ1-2; CDR3 protein: CASSLQQGANYGYTF; CDR3 DNA: TGCGCCAGCAGCTTGCAACAGGGCGCTAACTATGGCTACACCTTC
clone size: .; D gene: TRBD1; V gene: TRBV19; J gene: TRBJ2-1; CDR3 protein: CASSIGTGRSSYNEQFF; CDR3 DNA: TGTGCCAGTAGTATAGGGACAGGGCGTAGCTCCTACAATGAGCAGTTCTTC
clone size: .; D gene: .; V gene: TRBV2; J gene: TRBJ2-5; CDR3 protein: CATQLGGEETQYF; CDR3 DNA: TGTGCCACACAATTAGGCGGGGAAGAGACCCAGTACTTC
clone size: .; D gene: TRBD1; V gene: TRBV19; J gene: TRBJ2-7; CDR3 protein: CASSAPGQGHYEQYF; CDR3 DNA: TGTGCCAGTAGCGCACCGGGACAGGGGCACTACGAGCAGTACTTC
clone size: .; D gene: .; V gene: TRBV28; J gene: TRBJ1-2; CDR3 protein: CASSEGGEGGNYGYTF; CDR3 DNA: TGTGCCAGCAGTGAAGGGGGAGAGGGCGGAAACTATGGCTACACCTTC
clone size: .; D gene: TRBD1; V gene: TRBV19; J gene: TRBJ1-5; CDR3 protein: CASSLHGTGNQPQHF; CDR3 DNA: TGTGCCAGTAGTTTACACGGGACAGGGAATCAGCCCCAGCATTTT
clone size: .; D gene: TRBD1; V gene: TRBV19; J gene: TRBJ1-4; CDR3 protein: CASSTAHRGREEKLFF; CDR3 DNA: TGTGCCAGTAGTACCGCCCACAGGGGGCGCGAAGAAAAACTGTTTTTT
clone size: .; D gene: TRBD1; V gene: TRBV19; J gene: TRBJ1-1; CDR3 protein: CASSIDRDRGSGAFF; CDR3 DNA: TGTGCCAGTAGTATAGACCGGGACAGGGGAAGTGGAGCTTTCTTT
clone size: .; D gene: .; V gene: TRBV5-4; J gene: TRBJ1-4; CDR3 protein: CASSLDSGSTNEKLFF; CDR3 DNA: TGTGCCAGCAGCTTGGATTCAGGGTCGACTAATGAAAAACTGTTTTTT
clone size: .; D gene: TRBD1; V gene: TRBV10-3; J gene: TRBJ1-1; CDR3 protein: CAISESGGAVTEAFF; CDR3 DNA: TGTGCCATCAGTGAATCAGGGGGCGCGGTCACTGAAGCTTTCTTT
clone size: once; D gene: TRBD1; V gene: TRBV19; J gene: TRBJ2-3; CDR3 protein: CASSIRTGDGDTQYF; CDR3 DNA: TGTGCCAGTAGTATAAGGACAGGGGATGGAGATACGCAGTATTTT
clone size: .; D gene: TRBD1; V gene: TRBV5-1; J gene: TRBJ1-3; CDR3 protein: CASSLEGQAASGNTIYF; CDR3 DNA: TGCGCCAGCAGCTTGGAGGGACAGGCTGCCTCTGGAAACACCATATATTTT
clone size: .; D gene: TRBD1; V gene: TRBV19; J gene: TRBJ2-5; CDR3 protein: CASSRAGHRGLRETQYF; CDR3 DNA: TGTGCCAGTAGTAGGGCGGGTCACAGGGGGCTACGTGAGACCCAGTACTTC
clone size: .; D gene: TRBD2; V gene: TRBV10-3; J gene: TRBJ2-3; CDR3 protein: CAISATSGPQFTDTQYF; CDR3 DNA: TGTGCCATCAGTGCTACTAGCGGGCCTCAATTCACAGATACGCAGTATTTT
clone size: .; D gene: .; V gene: TRBV5-6; J gene: TRBJ2-2; CDR3 protein: CASSSTGNTGELFF; CDR3 DNA: TGTGCCAGCAGCTCGACAGGGAACACCGGGGAGCTGTTTTTT
clone size: .; D gene: .; V gene: TRBV21-1; J gene: TRBJ1-2; CDR3 protein: CASSKSGGADSGYTF; CDR3 DNA: TGTGCCAGCAGCAAATCCGGTGGGGCAGATTCTGGCTACACCTTC
clone size: .; D gene: .; V gene: TRBV18; J gene: TRBJ1-1; CDR3 protein: CASSLSTGKNTEAFF; CDR3 DNA: TGTGCCAGCTCACTTTCAACAGGGAAGAACACTGAAGCTTTCTTT
clone size: .; D gene: TRBD1; V gene: TRBV5-1; J gene: TRBJ2-1; CDR3 protein: CASSPLGQGDYNEQFF; CDR3 DNA: TGCGCCAGCAGCCCTCTGGGACAGGGAGACTACAATGAGCAGTTCTTC
clone size: .; D gene: TRBD1; V gene: TRBV19; J gene: TRBJ2-1; CDR3 protein: CASNERTGKYNEQFF; CDR3 DNA: TGTGCCAGTAACGAAAGGACAGGGAAATACAATGAGCAGTTCTTC
clone size: .; D gene: TRBD2; V gene: TRBV4-1; J gene: TRBJ2-3; CDR3 protein: CASSQEGGAPTDTQYF; CDR3 DNA: TGCGCCAGCAGCCAAGAGGGAGGGGCCCCCACAGATACGCAGTATTTT
clone size: once; D gene: TRBD2; V gene: TRBV19; J gene: TRBJ2-1; CDR3 protein: CASSAFLAGGNNEQFF; CDR3 DNA: TGTGCCAGTAGTGCCTTCCTAGCGGGGGGGAACAATGAGCAGTTCTTC
clone size: .; D gene: .; V gene: TRBV6-5; J gene: TRBJ2-3; CDR3 protein: CASRKGGAATQYF; CDR3 DNA: TGTGCCAGCAGAAAGGGGGGGGCAGCTACGCAGTATTTT
clone size: once; D gene: TRBD1; V gene: TRBV4-1; J gene: TRBJ2-1; CDR3 protein: CASSQVGTGNGDEQFF; CDR3 DNA: TGCGCCAGCAGCCAAGTGGGGACAGGGAATGGCGATGAGCAGTTCTTC
clone size: .; D gene: TRBD2; V gene: TRBV10-1; J gene: TRBJ2-3; CDR3 protein: CASSRTSGSDPDTQYF; CDR3 DNA: TGCGCCAGCAGCCGTACTAGCGGGAGTGACCCAGATACGCAGTATTTT
clone size: .; D gene: .; V gene: TRBV27; J gene: TRBJ1-5; CDR3 protein: CASSLYPGGQSNQPQHF; CDR3 DNA: TGTGCCAGCAGTTTATATCCGGGGGGTCAAAGCAATCAGCCCCAGCATTTT
clone size: once; D gene: TRBD1; V gene: TRBV3-1/TRBV3-2; J gene: TRBJ1-2; CDR3 protein: CASSPGQGYGYTF; CDR3 DNA: TGTGCCAGCAGCCCAGGACAGGGGTATGGCTACACCTTC